What follows is one T cell receptor (beta chain) and its context. This entry is derived from a study of blood T cell repertoires in COVID-19. Libraries were prepared by immunoSEQ multiplex PCR; TCRdb keeps only in-frame clonotypes and omits some of them. The data contain some 60,000 clones, 84% of them singletons. V lost 4 bases, J lost 6 bases, and 23 bases lay in between. The CDR3 is made up of 16 amino acids. The germline CDR1 and CDR2 sequences are SGHNT and YYREEE (reference sequence). The receptor's source is a man of 80 years or more with COVID-19, enrolled during active disease. This chain links TRBV5-4 with TRBJ2-7; TRBD1 is a possible D gene (5 bases). Sequencing was done on a sample of peripheral blood. CDR3 residues: CASSPLGRGRPSEQYF. The CDR3 DNA reads TGTGCCAGCAGCCCCTTGGGTAGGGGAAGGCCGTCCGAGCAGTACTTC.